The TCR beta chain described here comes from a study of blood T cell repertoires in COVID-19. About the research overall: Samples representing acute and convalescent COVID-19 were sourced from the United States, Italy and Spain. PBMCs, B-cell-depleted T cells, or T cells provided the cDNA or gDNA that made up the material.

Original handling: For nucleated cells, counts were estimated from reference gene primer amplification. Method: immunoSEQ multiplex PCR; TCRdb's copy keeps in-frame clones and lacks some. That table gives V, J and clone size, and the DNA gave D and trimming. This repertoire shows some 200,000 clones, 70% to 90% found once; its top ten account for roughly a tenth. The TCR originated in a woman older than 75 with acute or convalescent COVID-19. The sequenced material came from peripheral blood.

For the CDR3, the DNA is TGTGCCAGCAGCAGGCGGGGGTACCAAGAGACCCAGTACTTC. Residues: CASSRRGYQETQYF. The chain is built from TRBV6-5 and TRBJ2-5; 7 bases line up with TRBD2. Germline-derived CDR1 and CDR2 are MNHEY and SVGAGI. Germline trimming cut 6 bases from V and 0 bases from J; bases unmatched to any gene: 4. The length of the CDR3 is 14 residues.